This T cell receptor beta chain was obtained from a study of blood T cell repertoires in COVID-19. Study overall: Some COVID-19 samples were acute and others convalescent; all came from the United States, Italy and Spain. T cells, B-cell-depleted T cells, or PBMCs supplied cDNA or gDNA.

Under the authors' procedure: Counts of nucleated cells, estimated from reference gene primer amplification, were obtained. Only in-frame clones appear in the TCRdb table, and some are missing; sequencing was by immunoSEQ multiplex PCR. The V and J calls and clone size come from that table; D and trimming were worked out from the DNA. The data contain some 13,000 clones, around 90% of them singletons. V dropped 1 base and J dropped 8 bases, with 9 bases sitting between them. Germline values: CDR1 SGDLS, CDR2 YYNGEE. This CDR3 is built from 13 residues. This TCR was sampled from a woman between 65 and 79 years old with active COVID-19. The V gene is TRBV9, the J gene TRBJ2-2; no firm D call. The source material was peripheral blood. The CDR3 region has the DNA TGTGCCAGCAGCGTAACTATGCCTGGGGAGCTGTTTTTT. It translates to CASSVTMPGELFF.